What follows are 10 T cell receptor beta chains derived from one specimen sequenced in a study of neurological immune-mediated disorders. TCRdb processed the 5' RACE reads anew with MiXCR; each CDR3 protein has one entry. Here the sample spans approximately 40,000 distinct CDR3 sequences, about 4.4% being singletons. Sequencing used CD4+ T cells from blood. These receptors all come from a man younger than 35 in good health.

Worth noting for this clonotype: A single base separates this from a much larger clone, so it may be a read error. The V gene is TRBV28, the J gene TRBJ1-1, with a tentative D call TRBD1 (6 bases). Trimming removed 6 bases from V and 0 bases from J, with 8 bases in between. The CDR3 loop spans 13 amino acids. Germline CDR1 MDHEN, CDR2 SYDVKM. The CDR3 sequence: CASRDSLNTEAFF. CDR3 nucleotide sequence: TGTGCCAGCAGGGACAGCCTGAACACTGAAGCTTTCTTT.

This clonotype was seen a few times. This may be a read error, as it is one base from a much larger clone. Because the CDR3 is missing its conserved closing phenylalanine or tryptophan, this is likely a read error. The chain employs TRBV30 and TRBJ2-5; unclear D gene. The CDR3 spans 13 residues. The germline gives CDR1 GTSNPN, CDR2 SVGIG (reference sequence). Deletions cut 4 bases from V and 2 bases from J, with 11 bases between. This chain's CDR3 is CAWNQFAQETQYC. The CDR3 coding sequence is TGTGCCTGGAACCAATTTGCTCAAGAGACCCAGTACTGC.

This clonotype was counted many times. The V gene is TRBV3-1, the J gene TRBJ2-3, with D possibly being TRBD1 or TRBD2 (6 bases each). Germline V lookup: CDR1 LGHDT, CDR2 YNNKEL (reference sequence). Trimming took 5 bases from V and 1 from J, leaving 16 bases between them. The CDR3 totals 16 residues. The CDR3 nucleotides are TGTGCCAGCAGCGGACTTAGGGGGGCCGGCACAGATACGCAGTATTTT. Translated: CASSGLRGAGTDTQYF.

This clonotype was detected many times. The gene calls are TRBV9 and TRBJ1-5; TRBD1 might be the D (6 bases). Germline values: CDR1 SGDLS, CDR2 YYNGEE. This CDR3 comprises 16 residues. V gave up 4 bases and J gave up 11 bases, with 25 bases separating them. The CDR3 sequence is CASSPQPTGAIGAQHF. CDR3 nucleotide sequence: TGTGCCAGCAGCCCACAGCCCACGGGGGCGATTGGGGCCCAGCATTTT.

This clonotype was observed at least ten times. The rearrangement uses TRBV29-1 and TRBJ1-1; D call uncertain. The CDR3 runs 12 residues. Germline V gene data show CDR1 as SQVTM and CDR2 as ANQGSEA. V was cut by 0 bases and J by 3 bases, with 5 bases left in between. CDR3 loop: CSVEDYYTEAFF. Here the CDR3 DNA reads TGCAGCGTTGAAGATTACTACACTGAAGCTTTCTTT.

This clonotype was detected ten times or more. The J gene is TRBJ1-2, the V gene TRBV15, with D perhaps TRBD1 (5 bases). Deletions cut 5 bases from V and 7 bases from J, with 20 bases between. Per the germline V gene, CDR1 is LNHNV and CDR2 is YYDKDF (reference sequence). The length of the CDR3 is 15 residues. The CDR3 DNA follows: TGTGCCACCAGCGGGCGAGGAAGGGGTCTGTCTGGCTACACCTTC. Protein product: CATSGRGRGLSGYTF.

The sample holds many counts of this clonotype. The V gene is TRBV24-1, the J gene TRBJ2-1; 9 nucleotides agree with TRBD1. Per germline, CDR1 KGHDR and CDR2 SFDVKD. Trimming removed 5 bases from V and 10 bases from J; junction bases left unmatched: 8. CDR3 length: 14 residues. This CDR3 reads CATSGGQGMGEQFF. The CDR3 DNA reads as TGTGCCACCAGTGGAGGACAGGGGATGGGGGAGCAGTTCTTC.

Many counts were recorded for this clonotype. The chain is built from TRBV5-1 and TRBJ2-6, with D tentatively TRBD1 (5 bases). The CDR3 has 16 amino acids. Trimming cost V 0 bases and J 2 bases, with 9 bases left between them. Germline-derived CDR1 and CDR2 are SGHRS and YFSETQ. Here the CDR3 reads CASSLGGQTGANVLTF. CDR3 DNA sequence: TGCGCCAGCAGCTTGGGGGGCCAAACTGGGGCCAACGTCCTGACTTTC. Full variable domain (missing parts from reference TRBV5-1 and TRBJ2-6): KAGVTQTPRYLIKTRGQQVTLSCSPISGHRSVSWYQQTPGQGLQFLFEYFSETQRNKGNFPGRFSGRQFSNSRSEMNVSTLELGDSALYLCASSLGGQTGANVLTFGAGSRLTVL.

This clonotype occurred many times. CDR3 residues: CSASQNTEAFF. In DNA form, the CDR3 reads TGCAGTGCTAGCCAGAACACTGAAGCTTTCTTT. This sequence joins TRBV20-1 and TRBJ1-1, with D unresolved. The CDR3 loop spans 11 amino acids. Trimming stripped 3 bases from V and 1 base from J, with 3 bases between. Germline V gene data show CDR1 as DFQATT and CDR2 as SNEGSKA (reference sequence).

This clonotype was seen repeatedly, ten times or more. The CDR3 coding sequence is TGCAGTGCTACTAGCGGGGGGTTTGGAGATACGCAGTATTTT. Its protein product is CSATSGGFGDTQYF. The chain has TRBV20-1 and TRBJ2-3; 11 bases map to TRBD2. Germline assignment: CDR1 DFQATT and CDR2 SNEGSKA (reference sequence). Germline trimming cut 4 bases from V and 5 bases from J; bases unmatched to any gene: 5. The CDR3 covers 14 residues.